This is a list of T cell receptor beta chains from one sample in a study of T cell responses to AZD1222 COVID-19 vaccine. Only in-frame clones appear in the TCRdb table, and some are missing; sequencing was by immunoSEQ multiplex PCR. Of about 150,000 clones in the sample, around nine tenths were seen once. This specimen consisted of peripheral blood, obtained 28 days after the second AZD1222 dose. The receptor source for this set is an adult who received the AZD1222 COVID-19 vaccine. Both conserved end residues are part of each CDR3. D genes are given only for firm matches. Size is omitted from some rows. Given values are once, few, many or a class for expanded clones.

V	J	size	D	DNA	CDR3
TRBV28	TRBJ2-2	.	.	TGTGCCAGCAGCCCATCGGCCCGTGGCGGGGAGCTGTTTTTT	CASSPSARGGELFF
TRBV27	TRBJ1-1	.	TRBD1	TGTGCCAGCGGAGAAGACAGGGTTAGGACTGAAGCTTTCTTT	CASGEDRVRTEAFF
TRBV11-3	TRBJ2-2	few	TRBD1	TGTGCCAGCAGCCCCGACAGGGGGGACACCGGGGAGCTGTTTTTT	CASSPDRGDTGELFF
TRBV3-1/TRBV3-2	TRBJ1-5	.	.	TGTGCCAGCAGCCAAGGGGGAACCAATCAGCCCCAGCATTTT	CASSQGGTNQPQHF
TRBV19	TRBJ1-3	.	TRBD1	TGTGCCAGTAGTGAACAGGGGGCCAGCTCTGGAAACACCATATATTTT	CASSEQGASSGNTIYF
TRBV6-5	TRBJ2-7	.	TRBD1	TGTGCCAGCAATAGGGGGCGCGGTACCTACGAGCAGTACTTC	CASNRGRGTYEQYF
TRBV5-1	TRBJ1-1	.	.	TGCGCCAGCAGCGCGAACGGCATGAACACTGAAGCTTTCTTT	CASSANGMNTEAFF
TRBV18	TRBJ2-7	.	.	TGTGCCAGCTCACCAACGCCCAACCACGAGCAGTACTTC	CASSPTPNHEQYF
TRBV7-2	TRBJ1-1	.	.	TGTGCCAGCAGCTTAGGAGGTGTCCAGGGGGCTTTCTTT	CASSLGGVQGAFF
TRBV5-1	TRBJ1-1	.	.	TGCGCCAGCAGAGGAGGCAGTATGAACACTGAAGCTTTCTTT	CASRGGSMNTEAFF
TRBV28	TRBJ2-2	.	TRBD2	TGTGCCAGCAGCGAGCGGGAGAGGGGGACCGGGGAGCTGTTTTTT	CASSERERGTGELFF
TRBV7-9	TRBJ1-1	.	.	TGTGCCAGCAGCTCCGAGGTGTCGTTCGAAGCTTTCTTT	CASSSEVSFEAFF
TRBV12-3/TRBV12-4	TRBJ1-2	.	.	TGTGCCAGCAGTGACGGCGCATATGGCTACACCTTC	CASSDGAYGYTF
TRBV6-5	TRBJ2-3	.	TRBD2	TGTGCCAGCGGGGATAGCGGGGGCACAGATACGCAGTATTTT	CASGDSGGTDTQYF
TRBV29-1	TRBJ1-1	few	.	TGCAGCGTTGTGCGTCACGGGTTGGACACTGAAGCTTTCTTT	CSVVRHGLDTEAFF
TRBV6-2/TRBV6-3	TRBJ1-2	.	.	TGTGCCAGCAGTTACTCGAGTCCTAACTATGGCTACACCTTC	CASSYSSPNYGYTF
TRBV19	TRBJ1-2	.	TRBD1	TGTGCCAGCCACCAAGACAGGGGTTCGCATGGCTACACCTTC	CASHQDRGSHGYTF
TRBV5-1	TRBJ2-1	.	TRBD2	TGCGCCAGCAGCTTGGATATGAGCGGGAGTCCGGTTCGGTACAATGAGCAGTTCTTC	CASSLDMSGSPVRYNEQFF
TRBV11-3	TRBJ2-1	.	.	TGTGCCAGCAGCTTAGGGGCCGATGCCAATGAGCAGTTCTTC	CASSLGADANEQFF
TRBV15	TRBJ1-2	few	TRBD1	TGTGCCACCAGTCCGGAACCCGGGACAGTAAACTATGGCTACACCTTC	CATSPEPGTVNYGYTF
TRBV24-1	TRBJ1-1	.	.	TGTGCCACCAGTGACCCCACAGGGAACACTGAAGCTTTCTTT	CATSDPTGNTEAFF
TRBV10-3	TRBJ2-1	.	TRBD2	TGTGCCATCAGTGAGTCGGGGACTAGCGGGAGGATTCTGGCCAATGAGCAGTTCTTC	CAISESGTSGRILANEQFF
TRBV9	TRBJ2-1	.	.	TGTGCCAGCAGCATACCACGGGACCCGTCCTACAATGAGCAGTTCTTC	CASSIPRDPSYNEQFF
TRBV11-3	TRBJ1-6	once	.	TGTGCCAGCAGCTTAGATCGCAGGGGACCCAGCTCCTATAATTCACCCCTCCACTTT	CASSLDRRGPSSYNSPLHF
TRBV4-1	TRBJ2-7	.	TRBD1	TGCGCCAGCAGCCTAGGAGGACAGGGCTCCTACGAGCAGTACTTC	CASSLGGQGSYEQYF
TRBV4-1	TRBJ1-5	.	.	TGCGCCAGCAGCCAAGAGAATGCGGATCAGCCCCAGCATTTT	CASSQENADQPQHF
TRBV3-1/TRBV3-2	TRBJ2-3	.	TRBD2	TGTGCCAGCAGTCGGGGACTAGCGGGACCAGATACGCAGTATTTT	CASSRGLAGPDTQYF
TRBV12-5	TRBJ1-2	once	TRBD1	TGTGCTAGTGGTTTGACACGGGAGACAGGGATCCATGGCTACACCTTC	CASGLTRETGIHGYTF
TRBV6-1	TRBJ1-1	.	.	TGTGCCAGCAGTGATAGGGGCGTCCGAGGGGCTTTCTTT	CASSDRGVRGAFF
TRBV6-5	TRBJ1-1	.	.	TGTGCCAGCAGTTACTCGGTCTGGAACACTGAAGCTTTCTTT	CASSYSVWNTEAFF
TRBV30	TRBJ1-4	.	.	TGTGCCTGGAGTGTAGGGAGCACTAATGAAAAACTGTTTTTT	CAWSVGSTNEKLFF
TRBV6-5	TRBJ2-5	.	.	TGTGCCAGCAGTTACTCACGGCTCCAAGAGACCCAGTACTTC	CASSYSRLQETQYF
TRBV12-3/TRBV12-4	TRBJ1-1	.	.	TGTGCCAGCAGTTTTGGACAGCTTGAAGCTTTCTTT	CASSFGQLEAFF
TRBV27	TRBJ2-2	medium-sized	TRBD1	TGTGCCAGCAGTTCAATCGGGACAGCCACCGGGGAGCTGTTTTTT	CASSSIGTATGELFF
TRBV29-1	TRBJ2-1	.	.	TGCAGCGTTGCGGGGTCGGGGACGCCGAACTACAATGAGCAGTTCTTC	CSVAGSGTPNYNEQFF
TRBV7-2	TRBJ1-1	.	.	TGTGCCAGCAGCTTAGGGTTCGGGGCCGCTGAAGCTTTCTTT	CASSLGFGAAEAFF
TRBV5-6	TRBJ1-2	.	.	TGTGCCAGCAGCTTTAACAGGGCTGGCTACACCTTC	CASSFNRAGYTF
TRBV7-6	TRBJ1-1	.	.	TGTGCCAGCAGCTTAGCTGTCAGGGGATCTGGCACTGAAGCTTTCTTT	CASSLAVRGSGTEAFF
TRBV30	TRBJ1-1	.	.	TGTGCCTGGAAAGTCTTGGGGCCTGGTGAAGCTTTCTTT	CAWKVLGPGEAFF
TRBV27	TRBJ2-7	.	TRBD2	TGTGCCAGCAGTTCTTCTAGCGGGAGTCTATACGAGCAGTACTTC	CASSSSSGSLYEQYF
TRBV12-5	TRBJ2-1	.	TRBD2	TGTGCTAGTGGTTTGGTAGGGGTAGTGGCTAGCGGGAGTGTGGCGGGCGTGGATGAGCAGTTCTTC	CASGLVGVVASGSVAGVDEQFF
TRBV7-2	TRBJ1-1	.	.	TGTGCCAGCAGCCTAACAGGGCCGAACACTGAAGCTTTCTTT	CASSLTGPNTEAFF
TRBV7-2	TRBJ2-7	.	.	TGTGCCAGCAGCTTAGACAGGTACTCCTACGAGCAGTACTTC	CASSLDRYSYEQYF
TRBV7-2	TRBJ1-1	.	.	TGTGCCAGCAGCCCGAGCGGGGGGCGAGGGGGTGAAGCTTTCTTT	CASSPSGGRGGEAFF
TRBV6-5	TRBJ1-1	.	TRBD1	TGTGCCAGCAGGGGTCATGCAGGGGGTACTGAAGCTTTCTTT	CASRGHAGGTEAFF
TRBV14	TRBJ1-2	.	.	TGTGCCAGCAGCCAAGATCAATGGGGGAGGTATGGCTACACCTTC	CASSQDQWGRYGYTF
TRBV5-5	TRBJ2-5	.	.	TGTGCCAGCAGCTCCCCCGGGCTAGGAGAGACCCAGTACTTC	CASSSPGLGETQYF
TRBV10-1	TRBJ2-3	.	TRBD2	TGCGCCAGCAGTGAGTCCATAGCGGGAGATACGCAGTATTTT	CASSESIAGDTQYF
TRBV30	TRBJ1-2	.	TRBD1	TGTGCCTGGAGGGGGGACAGTAACTATGGCTACACCTTC	CAWRGDSNYGYTF
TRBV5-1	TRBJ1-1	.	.	TGCGCCAGCAGCTATCCGGGACAATCGAACACTGAAGCTTTCTTT	CASSYPGQSNTEAFF
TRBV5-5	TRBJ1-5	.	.	TGTGCCAGCAGCTACGAATGGGCGAATCAGCCCCAGCATTTT	CASSYEWANQPQHF
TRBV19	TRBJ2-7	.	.	TGTGCCAGTAGTACAGGGTCCTACGAGCAGTACTTC	CASSTGSYEQYF